The 18 T cell receptor beta chains below all came from one sample that was sequenced in a study of T cells in Graves' hyperthyroidism and ophthalmopathy. Amplification targeted TCR beta CDR3 regions from RNA transcripts. HTBI primers were the set used in a first-round RT-PCR of the TCR CDR3. Each CDR3 protein gets one entry after TCRdb re-called the multiplex PCR reads with MiXCR. The sample lists a few hundred thousand distinct CDR3 sequences, 46% occurring once. The sample consisted of peripheral blood or thyroid tissue (not recorded which). These receptors were collected from a woman aged 18-35 years with Graves' hyperthyroidism.

With regard to this clonotype: One base away lies a much larger clone, so this may be a sequencing read error. V is TRBV4-1 and J is TRBJ1-5; TRBD1 might be the D (6 bases). From germline, CDR1 is MGHRA and CDR2 YSYEKL. The CDR3 covers 17 residues. CDR3 amino acids: CAGSQGRGGGLNQPQHF. The CDR3 DNA follows: TGCGCCGGCAGCCAAGGTCGGGGAGGGGGATTAAATCAGCCCCAGCATTTT.

The chain employs TRBV10-3 and TRBJ1-2, with TRBD1 matching over 9 bases. CDR1 and CDR2 (germline): ENHRY, SYGVKD. The junction had 3 bases not matched to a gene; V was cut back by 8 bases and J by 5 bases. The CDR3 spans 12 residues. In nucleotides, the CDR3 is TGTGCCATCCGGGACAGGGATTATGGCTACACCTTC. It encodes CAIRDRDYGYTF.

Many counts were recorded for this clonotype. The chain carries TRBV20-1 and TRBJ2-7, with 9 bases fitting TRBD1. The V segment lost 2 bases and the J segment 5 bases; nucleotides outside the gene matches: 10. The CDR3 is 15 amino acids. Looked up from germline, CDR1 is DFQATT and CDR2 is SNEGSKA (reference sequence). CDR3 region: CSARYQGTGNHEQYF. The CDR3 DNA reads as TGCAGTGCTAGATACCAGGGGACAGGGAACCACGAGCAGTACTTC.

In this sample, this clonotype turned up many times. The chain recombines TRBV10-3 with TRBJ2-7, with 11 positions matching TRBD2. Germline lookup yields CDR1 ENHRY and CDR2 SYGVKD. CDR3 length: 16 amino acids. The V gene end was trimmed by 6 bases and the J gene end by 2 bases; junction bases not matched to a gene: 9. The CDR3 sequence is CAIRSDSGRVAYEQYF. CDR3 DNA: TGTGCCATCAGGTCGGATAGCGGGAGGGTGGCCTACGAGCAGTACTTC.

This clonotype was counted at least ten times. The V call is TRBV27, the J call TRBJ1-1; TRBD1 might be the D (6 bases). The germline V gene encodes CDR1 MNHEY and CDR2 SMNVEV (reference sequence). The CDR3 runs to 14 residues. Trimming left V 5 bases short and J 1 base short, with 11 bases between. This CDR3 reads CASSPGTQNTEAFF. CDR3 bases: TGTGCCAGCAGTCCCGGGACACAGAACACTGAAGCTTTCTTT.

This chain links TRBV5-6 with TRBJ1-1, with a weak D call TRBD1 (5 bases). CDR1 SGHDT and CDR2 YYEEEE come from the germline V gene. Trimming took 0 bases from V and 4 from J, leaving 13 bases between them. This CDR3 comprises 15 residues. This CDR3 reads CASSLGQGLTTEAFF. The DNA of the CDR3 is TGTGCCAGCAGCTTGGGTCAGGGTCTGACCACTGAAGCTTTCTTT.

The J gene is TRBJ2-7, the V gene TRBV20-1, with TRBD1 matching over 7 bases. V lost 6 bases, J lost 2 bases, and 13 bases stayed unmatched. The CDR3 is made up of 15 amino acids. Germline V gene lookup returns CDR1 DFQATT and CDR2 SNEGSKA (reference sequence). The CDR3 here is CSAISVQDRPYEQYF. The CDR3 region has the DNA TGCAGTGCCATCAGTGTGCAGGACAGGCCCTACGAGCAGTACTTC.

The gene calls are TRBV2 and TRBJ2-1; D remains unclear. Germline CDR1 SNHLY, CDR2 FYNNEI. CDR3 length: 12 amino acids. The ends were cut back, 1 base at V and 15 bases at J, with 13 bases in the middle. In nucleotides, the CDR3 is TGTGCCAGCAGTGAAGAGGCATTTAGCCCGTTCTTC. It specifies CASSEEAFSPFF.

This clonotype appeared a few times. V and J are TRBV2 and TRBJ1-4; possible D gene TRBD1, 6 bases. The germline V gene encodes CDR1 SNHLY and CDR2 FYNNEI. V dropped 2 bases and J dropped 6 bases, with 19 bases sitting between them. The CDR3 runs to 17 residues. In DNA form, the CDR3 reads TGTGCCAGCAGTGAATCCTCAAGCGGGGGCGGGGATGAAAAACTGTTTTTT. Translation gives CASSESSSGGGDEKLFF. Together with reference TRBV2 and TRBJ1-4, the CDR3 gives the full variable domain: EPEVTQTPSHQVTQMGQEVILRCVPISNHLYFYWYRQILGQKVEFLVSFYNNEISEKSEIFDDQFSVERPDGSNFTLKIRSTKLEDSAMYFCASSESSSGGGDEKLFFGSGTQLSVL.

The chain employs TRBV20-1 and TRBJ2-7; D is possibly TRBD2 (5 bases). The germline V gene encodes CDR1 DFQATT and CDR2 SNEGSKA (reference sequence). V was clipped by 6 bases and J by 0 bases, with 9 bases between them. The CDR3 runs 12 residues. CDR3 coding DNA: TGCAGTGCCCCACTAGACTCCTACGAGCAGTACTTC. Translation gives CSAPLDSYEQYF.

The chain joins TRBV29-1 to TRBJ2-7, with D maybe TRBD1 (5 bases). V was shortened by 8 bases and J by 1 base, with 9 bases between the two germline ends. This CDR3 contains 11 residues. From germline, CDR1 is SQVTM and CDR2 ANQGSEA. The CDR3 spells CSLGHSYEQYF. The DNA of the CDR3 is TGCAGCTTAGGACATTCCTACGAGCAGTACTTC.

This clonotype was counted only a few times. This sequence joins TRBV12-5 and TRBJ2-1; no clear D gene. Germline lookup yields CDR1 LGHNT and CDR2 FRNRAP. Trimming left V 2 bases short and J 0 bases short, with 14 bases between. This CDR3 contains 17 residues. In DNA, the CDR3 is TGTGCTAGTGGTTTGCCCCGATCGTCGAGCTCCTACAATGAGCAGTTCTTC. Amino acids: CASGLPRSSSSYNEQFF.

The J gene is TRBJ1-5, the V gene TRBV29-1; D unclear. This CDR3 comprises 13 residues. Germline lookup yields CDR1 SQVTM and CDR2 ANQGSEA. The CDR3, as DNA: TGCAGTGAAGTCCAGGCAGGTCCTCAGCCCCAGCATTTT. This gives the protein CSEVQAGPQPQHF. Full variable domain (rest looked up from reference TRBV29-1 and TRBJ1-5): SAVISQKPSRDICQRGTSLTIQCQVDSQVTMMFWYRQQPGQSLTLIATANQGSEATYESGFVIDKFPISRPNLTFSTLTVSNMSPEDSSIYLCSEVQAGPQPQHFGDGTRLSIL.

This clonotype has at least ten counts. V and J are TRBV20-1 and TRBJ1-2, with TRBD1 identical over 11 bases. Unmatched junction bases numbered 6, after V lost 5 bases and J lost 7 bases. CDR1 and CDR2 from the germline V gene are DFQATT and SNEGSKA (reference sequence). This CDR3 has 13 amino acids. The CDR3: CSAPGQGAIGYTF. CDR3 DNA: TGCAGTGCTCCCGGACAGGGGGCTATTGGCTACACCTTC.

This clonotype appeared many times. The chain carries TRBV12-3 or TRBV12-4 and TRBJ2-7; maybe TRBD1 (5 bases). The CDR3 runs to 14 residues. Trimming cost V 3 bases and J 3 bases, with 12 bases left between them. CDR3 nucleotide sequence: TGTGCCAGCAGTTTTGGCGACAGAAACTACGAGCAGTACTTC. The encoded protein is CASSFGDRNYEQYF.

This clonotype has at least ten counts. This rearrangement joins TRBV19 to TRBJ1-3; 8 bases align to TRBD1. Trimming at V came to 5 bases and at J to 5 bases, leaving 5 bases not matched to a gene. The CDR3 contains 14 residues. Germline V gene sequence: CDR1 LNHDA, CDR2 SQIVND (reference sequence). The CDR3 bases are TGTGCCAGTAGTGACACAGGGGGGCGAAACACCATATATTTT. Residues: CASSDTGGRNTIYF. Complete variable domain (other parts from reference TRBV19 and TRBJ1-3): DGGITQSPKYLFRKEGQNVTLSCEQNLNHDAMYWYRQDPGQGLRLIYYSQIVNDFQKGDIAEGYSVSREKKESFPLTVTSAQKNPTAFYLCASSDTGGRNTIYFGEGSWLTVV.

This clonotype showed up many times. V is TRBV7-2 and J is TRBJ1-3, with D perhaps TRBD1 (5 bases). Looked up from germline, CDR1 is SGHTA and CDR2 is FQGNSA. There are 16 residues in the CDR3. Trimming removed 5 bases at V and 0 bases at J, with 14 bases between. CDR3 in amino acids: CASSLTGVLSGNTIYF. CDR3 DNA sequence: TGTGCCAGCAGCCTCACGGGGGTCCTCTCTGGAAACACCATATATTTT.

The CDR3 sequence: CASSQVLSSSGDYSYEQYF. The CDR3 DNA reads TGCGCCAGCAGCCAAGTTTTGTCTTCTAGCGGGGATTACTCCTACGAGCAGTACTTC. The V gene is TRBV4-3, the J gene TRBJ2-7; 9 bases agree with TRBD2. CDR3 length equals 19 residues. V trimming: 1 base; J trimming: 0 bases; junction bases outside the gene matches: 13. Germline values: CDR1 LGHNA, CDR2 YSLEER.